This T cell receptor beta chain was documented in a study of blood T cell repertoires in COVID-19. Study context: Samples taken during acute and convalescent COVID-19 were collected in the United States, Italy and Spain. In each case, the material was cDNA or gDNA derived from T cells, B-cell-depleted T cells, or PBMCs.

This CDR3 contains 16 residues. V lost 1 base to trimming and J lost 7 bases, with 17 bases between them. Germline V gives CDR1 KGHSH, CDR2 LQKENI. Authors' data handling: Estimation of nucleated cell counts relied on the amplification of reference gene primers. TCRdb's table, derived via immunoSEQ multiplex PCR, lists solely in-frame clones and lacks some. From that table come the V and J calls and clone size; the DNA was used to work out D and trimming. Of about 280,000 clones in the sample, 75% to 90% were seen once. Recovered status in Cohort 3 required two negative PCRs, clearance, or symptom resolution.

The TCR comes from a woman aged 50 to 60 who had recovered from COVID-19. Sample: PBMCs or T cells enriched from blood (not recorded which). The V and J genes are TRBV18 and TRBJ2-1, with D possibly matching TRBD2 (5 bases). The CDR3 bases are TGTGCCAGCTCACCACGTGGACTCCGCCTGGGGAATGAGCAGTTCTTC. Its protein product is CASSPRGLRLGNEQFF.